The sample holds a few counts of the clone carrying this T cell receptor beta chain. RNA amounts of roughly 0.5 to 1 ug underwent reverse transcription with random hexamers. Coverage of TCR beta CDR3 amplification by immunoSEQ multiplex PCR extended to 54 Vbeta and 13 Jbeta. Via MiXCR, TCRdb re-called the immunoSEQ multiplex PCR reads, giving one row per CDR3 protein. The sample has 150,000 to 200,000 distinct CDR3 sequences, less than 95% seen once; the top ten hold about 0.09%. These data come from a study of CD8 T cells in Susac syndrome. There are 12 residues in the CDR3. The germline V and J ends were trimmed by 2 bases and 6 bases, with 8 bases remaining between them. Isolation of CD8+ and CD4+ T cells was performed negatively, whereas enrichment of TEMRA cells was done by FACS.

Sequences were obtained from CD4+ T cells from PBMCs. The TCR sequence derives from a human donor with multiple sclerosis. This chain uses TRBV12-3 or TRBV12-4 with TRBJ2-7; perhaps TRBD2 as D (5 bases). The CDR3 reads CASSLRGGEQYF. CDR3 in DNA: TGTGCCAGCAGTTTACGGGGTGGCGAGCAGTACTTC.